Here is one TCR beta chain with its context. Its antigen is as yet unknown. The PCR had 60 Vbeta and 13 Jbeta primers. Clones were sequenced by immunoSEQ multiplex PCR, and TCRdb holds only the in-frame ones, with some missing. The sample carries 150,000 to 200,000 clones, around three quarters recorded once. This specimen belongs to a study of cytomegalovirus exposure and HLA in healthy donors. Germline trimming cut 5 bases from V and 9 bases from J; bases unmatched to any gene: 15. Germline V CDR1 and CDR2: SEHNR, FQNEAQ (reference sequence). The CDR3 is 16 amino acids. Study-level results: A few CMV-associated chains were confirmed in vitro to be specific for CMV antigens. The analysis excluded some indistinguishable V segments, including TRBV6-2 and TRBV6-3. Later work associated roughly 15,000 TCR beta sequences with HLA alleles at 0.05 false discovery rate.

The clonotype originates from a male donor in good health and CMV-seronegative. Specimen: PBMCs. The chain uses TRBV7-9 and TRBJ2-1; 8 bases map to TRBD1. This CDR3 is CASSLVFVTGAGEQFF. CDR3 nucleotide sequence: TGTGCCAGCAGCCTTGTGTTTGTGACAGGGGCGGGTGAGCAGTTCTTC. Supplemented by reference TRBV7-9 and TRBJ2-1, the full variable domain reads DTGVSQNPRHKITKRGQNVTFRCDPISEHNRLYWYRQTLGQGPEFLTYFQNEAQLEKSRLLSDRFSAERPKGSFSTLEIQRTEQGDSAMYLCASSLVFVTGAGEQFFGPGTRLTVL.